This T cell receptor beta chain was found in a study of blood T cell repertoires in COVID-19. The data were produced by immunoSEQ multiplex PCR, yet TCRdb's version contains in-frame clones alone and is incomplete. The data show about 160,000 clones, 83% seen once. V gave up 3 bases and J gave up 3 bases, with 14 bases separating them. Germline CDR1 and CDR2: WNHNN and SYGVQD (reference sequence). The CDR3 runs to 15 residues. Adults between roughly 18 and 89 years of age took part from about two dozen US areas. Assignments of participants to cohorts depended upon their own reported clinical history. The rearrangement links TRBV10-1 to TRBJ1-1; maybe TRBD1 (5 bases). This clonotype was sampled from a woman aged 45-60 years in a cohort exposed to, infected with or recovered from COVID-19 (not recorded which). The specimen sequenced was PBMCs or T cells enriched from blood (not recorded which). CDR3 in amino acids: CASSDAPGGDTEAFF. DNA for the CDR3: TGCGCCAGCAGTGATGCCCCCGGAGGGGACACTGAAGCTTTCTTT.